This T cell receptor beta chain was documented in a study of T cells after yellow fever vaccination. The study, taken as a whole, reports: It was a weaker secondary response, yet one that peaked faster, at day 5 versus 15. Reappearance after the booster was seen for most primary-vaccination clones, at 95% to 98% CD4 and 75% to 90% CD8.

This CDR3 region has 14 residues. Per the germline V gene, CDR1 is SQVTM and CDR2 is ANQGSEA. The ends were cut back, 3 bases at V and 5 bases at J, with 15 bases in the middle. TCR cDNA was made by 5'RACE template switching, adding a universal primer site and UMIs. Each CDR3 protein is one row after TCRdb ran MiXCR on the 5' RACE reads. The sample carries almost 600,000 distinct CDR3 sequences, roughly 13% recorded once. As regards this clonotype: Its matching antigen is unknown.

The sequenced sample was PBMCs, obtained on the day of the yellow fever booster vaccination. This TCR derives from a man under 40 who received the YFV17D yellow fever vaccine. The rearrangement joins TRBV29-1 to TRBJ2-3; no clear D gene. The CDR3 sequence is CSVDIAATGDTQYF. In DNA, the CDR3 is TGCAGCGTTGATATCGCCGCTACCGGAGATACGCAGTATTTT.